Presented here are 3 T cell receptor beta chains from one specimen sequenced in a study of CD8+CD57+ T cells in acquired aplastic anemia. Genomic DNA constituted the template upon which TCR beta VDJ and CDR3 profiling was performed. TCRdb itself ran the reads through MiXCR, one entry per CDR3 protein. The sample lists about 170,000 distinct CDR3 sequences, about 64% occurring once. Specimen: sorted CD4+, CD8+, or CD8+CD57+ T cells (not recorded which) from PBMCs. The receptors were sampled from a human donor in good health.

The chain couples TRBV11-2 to TRBJ2-1; 7 bases map to TRBD2. Germline trimming cut 0 bases from V and 12 bases from J; bases unmatched to any gene: 11. This CDR3 is built from 15 residues. CDR1 and CDR2 (germline): SGHAT, FQNNGV. The CDR3 DNA follows: TGTGCCAGCAGCTTAGAGGGGGGGACCTGGGATGGGCAGTTCTTC. Protein sequence: CASSLEGGTWDGQFF.

This clonotype was detected ten times or more. The chain recombines TRBV4-2 with TRBJ2-1, with TRBD1 matching 11 bases. Looked up from germline, CDR1 is LGHNA and CDR2 is YNFKEQ. The CDR3 contains 16 residues. The V and J ends lost 0 bases and 3 bases, in that order; junction bases with no gene match: 1. CDR3 sequence (DNA): TGTGCCAGCAGCCAAGACGGGACAGGGGGCTACAATGAGCAGTTCTTC. It is translated as CASSQDGTGGYNEQFF.

In DNA form, the CDR3 reads TGCAGCGTTGAAGGGGACAGCTCCTACGAGCAGTACTTC. Translating it yields CSVEGDSSYEQYF. The chain is built from TRBV29-1 and TRBJ2-7, with 7 bases matching TRBD1. The CDR3 contains 13 residues. The germline V gene has CDR1 SQVTM and CDR2 ANQGSEA. The junction had 0 bases not matched to a gene; V was cut back by 1 base and J by 0 bases.